This is a list of T cell receptor beta chains from one sample in a study of technical replicates of blood from a handful of donors. Produced via immunoSEQ multiplex PCR; TCRdb's table is partial and in-frame only. The table includes about 83,000 clones, about 94% detected once. Sequenced material: T cells isolated from PBMCs. These receptors all stem from a human donor in good health. Each CDR3 is given with its conserved first and last residue. D genes are given only for firm matches. Size is stated for part of the rows, as once, few or many counts, or as a class when the clone is expanded.

size	D	V	J	DNA	CDR3
.	TRBD1	TRBV18	TRBJ2-6	TGTGCCAGCTCACCCATGGACAGGGGGACTTCCGGGGCCAACGTCCTGACTTTC	CASSPMDRGTSGANVLTF
.	TRBD1	TRBV7-2	TRBJ1-1	TGTGCCAGCATCGGACAGGGGACTGAAGCTTTCTTT	CASIGQGTEAFF
once	.	TRBV6-5	TRBJ2-5	TGTGCCAGCAGTTATACGAGGGAAGAGACCCAGTACTTC	CASSYTREETQYF
.	TRBD2	TRBV6-4	TRBJ2-2	TGTGCCAGCGCCAGGACTAGCGGGGGATCTGGGGAGCTGTTTTTT	CASARTSGGSGELFF
.	.	TRBV7-6	TRBJ2-1	TGTGCCAGCAGCGCCCGGACTTCCAATGAGCAGTTCTTC	CASSARTSNEQFF
.	.	TRBV11-3	TRBJ2-3	TGTGCCAGCAGCCAAAACACAGATACGCAGTATTTT	CASSQNTDTQYF
.	TRBD2	TRBV6-1	TRBJ2-1	TGTGCCAGCAGTGAAGATGGATGGGTGACTAGCGGGGCCGATGAGCAGTTCTTC	CASSEDGWVTSGADEQFF
.	.	TRBV27	TRBJ1-5	TGTGCCAGCAGTTCAGGGAACCAGCCCCAGCATTTT	CASSSGNQPQHF
few	.	TRBV2	TRBJ2-1	TGTGCCAGCAGTGAGGGGACACCGTACAATGAGCAGTTCTTC	CASSEGTPYNEQFF
.	TRBD2	TRBV5-1	TRBJ2-5	TGCGCCAGCAGCTTGGAGTTGGGCGGGAGGCCCGCGGGGACCCAGTACTTC	CASSLELGGRPAGTQYF
.	TRBD1	TRBV28	TRBJ2-1	TGTGCCAGCAGTTTATATATTAACCCGGGACAGGGGTCTGTCGGCAATGAGCAGTTCTTC	CASSLYINPGQGSVGNEQFF
.	.	TRBV2	TRBJ2-7	TGTGCCAGTGGAGGAGGGCTCTCCTACGAGCAGTACTTC	CASGGGLSYEQYF
.	.	TRBV5-8	TRBJ1-5	TGTGCCAGCATCCCAAACAGGGCCGGCAATCAGCCCCAGCATTTT	CASIPNRAGNQPQHF
few	.	TRBV5-6	TRBJ1-1	TGTGCCAGCAGCTTCGGTCGCACTGAAGCTTTCTTT	CASSFGRTEAFF
.	.	TRBV6-1	TRBJ2-7	TGTGCCAGCAGTGTAGGCGGTGATCGCGAGCAGTACTTC	CASSVGGDREQYF
once	.	TRBV21-1	TRBJ2-3	TGTGCCAGCAGCTCTTACCTCGGAGGAAGGGGAAGGGACAGGGACAGCACAGATACGCAGTATTTT	CASSSYLGGRGRDRDSTDTQYF
once	.	TRBV20-1	TRBJ2-5	TGCAGCTTCCTGAGTACGGAGACCCAGTACTTC	CSFLSTETQYF
.	TRBD1	TRBV18	TRBJ2-2	TGTGCCAGCTCACCATGGGGGACAGGAGCGAACACCGGGGAGCTGTTTTTT	CASSPWGTGANTGELFF
.	.	TRBV11-3	TRBJ1-6	TGTGCCAGCAGTCGGGACACATGGAGCTCCTATAATTCACCCCTCCACTTT	CASSRDTWSSYNSPLHF
.	.	TRBV4-1	TRBJ2-1	TGCGCCAGCAGCCAGAGGAGTTGGGACTCCCCTTTGAAGCGGCCCTACAATGAGCAGTTCTTC	CASSQRSWDSPLKRPYNEQFF